The 18 T cell receptor beta chains below all came from one sample that was sequenced in a study of cytomegalovirus exposure and HLA in healthy donors. Primers: 60 Vbeta forward and 13 Jbeta reverse. The protocol was immunoSEQ multiplex PCR, while the TCRdb copy is restricted to in-frame clones and leaves out a portion. The sample lists a few hundred thousand clones; approximately 81% were seen once. The sequencing sample was made of PBMCs. These receptors all stem from a man aged 25 to 40 in good health and CMV-seronegative.

The chain couples TRBV7-3 to TRBJ2-3; possibly TRBD1 for D (6 bases). The V end was cut by 2 bases, the J end by 2 bases, with 11 bases between. Germline V lookup: CDR1 SGHTA, CDR2 FQGTGA. The CDR3 covers 15 residues. This CDR3 is CASSLAGALTDTQYF. CDR3 bases: TGTGCCAGCAGCTTAGCAGGGGCCCTCACAGATACGCAGTATTTT. Full variable domain (rest looked up from reference TRBV7-3 and TRBJ2-3): GAGVSQTPSNKVTEKGKYVELRCDPISGHTALYWYRQSLGQGPEFLIYFQGTGAADDSGLPNDRFFAVRPEGSVSTLKIQRTERGDSAVYLCASSLAGALTDTQYFGPGTRLTVL.

This rearrangement joins TRBV5-6 to TRBJ2-5; the match to TRBD2 covers 11 bases. There are 14 residues in the CDR3. Germline V gene data show CDR1 as SGHDT and CDR2 as YYEEEE. V shed 7 bases, J shed 5 bases, and the junction held 7 bases outside the gene matches. The CDR3 spells CASLAGGYQETQYF. CDR3 DNA sequence: TGTGCCAGCTTAGCGGGGGGGTATCAGGAGACCCAGTACTTC.

The V gene is TRBV27, the J gene TRBJ1-6; maybe TRBD1 (6 bases). In germline, CDR1 is MNHEY, CDR2 SMNVEV (reference sequence). Trimming removed 6 bases at V and 15 bases at J, with 15 bases between. The CDR3 runs 12 residues. CDR3 region: CASSPTGYILHF. The CDR3 nucleotides are TGTGCCAGCAGCCCGACAGGATACATCCTCCACTTT.

This sequence joins TRBV19 and TRBJ1-2, with D possibly being TRBD1 (6 bases). Trimming left V 6 bases short and J 1 base short, with 15 bases between. The CDR3 covers 15 residues. Germline CDR1 is LNHDA and CDR2 is SQIVND (reference sequence). This CDR3 is CASRPGWTDNYGYTF. The DNA for the CDR3 is TGTGCCAGTAGACCCGGATGGACAGATAACTATGGCTACACCTTC.

The chain uses TRBV19 and TRBJ1-5, with no clear D. The CDR3 has 13 amino acids. V lost 5 bases to trimming and J lost 7 bases, with 12 bases between them. Germline V lookup: CDR1 LNHDA, CDR2 SQIVND (reference sequence). CDR3 protein: CASSSKQQQPQHF. The CDR3 DNA reads as TGTGCCAGTAGTTCAAAACAGCAACAGCCCCAGCATTTT.

This sequence joins TRBV5-5 and TRBJ2-2, with D unresolved. The ends were cut back, 0 bases at V and 7 bases at J, with 19 bases in the middle. Germline assignment: CDR1 SGHKS and CDR2 YYEKEE (reference sequence). There are 17 residues in the CDR3. The CDR3 DNA reads TGTGCCAGCAGCTTGGGGGTCTACAGTGGAAGTGGCGGGGAGCTGTTTTTT. This translates into CASSLGVYSGSGGELFF. Full variable domain (rest looked up from reference TRBV5-5 and TRBJ2-2): DAGVTQSPTHLIKTRGQQVTLRCSPISGHKSVSWYQQVLGQGPQFIFQYYEKEERGRGNFPDRFSARQFPNYSSELNVNALLLGDSALYLCASSLGVYSGSGGELFFGEGSRLTVL.

The sample holds a few counts of this clone. V usage is TRBV5-6 and J usage is TRBJ2-5; tentatively, D is TRBD1 (5 bases). Germline V gene lookup returns CDR1 SGHDT and CDR2 YYEEEE. CDR3 length equals 13 residues. V was clipped by 4 bases and J by 2 bases, with 9 bases between them. The CDR3 is CASSPTEQETQYF. The CDR3 region has the DNA TGTGCCAGCAGCCCGACAGAGCAAGAGACCCAGTACTTC.

The chain uses TRBV5-1 and TRBJ1-2; TRBD1 is a possible D gene (5 bases). The ends were cut back, 0 bases at V and 7 bases at J, with 19 bases in the middle. Germline assignment: CDR1 SGHRS and CDR2 YFSETQ. This CDR3 has 16 residues. CDR3 region: CASSLDGGDHLSGYTF. DNA for the CDR3: TGCGCCAGCAGCTTGGACGGGGGGGACCACCTTTCTGGCTACACCTTC.

The sample holds one count of this clone. The chain links TRBV6-1 to TRBJ1-1, with D unclear. V gave up 6 bases and J gave up 5 bases, with 13 bases separating them. This CDR3 is 13 amino acids long. Looked up from germline, CDR1 is MNHNS and CDR2 is SASEGT. The CDR3 DNA reads as TGTGCCAGCAGAGACTTGCCCCGGACTGAAGCTTTCTTT. This translates into CASRDLPRTEAFF.

This chain joins TRBV7-9 and TRBJ2-3, with a possible D match to TRBD1 (5 bases). The ends were cut back, 6 bases at V and 0 bases at J, with 16 bases in the middle. Germline lookup yields CDR1 SEHNR and CDR2 FQNEAQ (reference sequence). CDR3 length: 16 residues. The CDR3 bases are TGTGCCAGCAGTTCCTCAGGGTTCGGGAGCACAGATACGCAGTATTTT. Its protein product is CASSSSGFGSTDTQYF.

This clone was picked up one time. V gene TRBV28 combines with J gene TRBJ1-5; D ambiguous. The CDR3 contains 15 residues. Germline CDR1 reads MDHEN; CDR2 reads SYDVKM. Deletions cut 5 bases from V and 3 bases from J, with 14 bases between. Here the CDR3 reads CASSGRVTNNQPQHF. Here the CDR3 DNA reads TGTGCCAGCAGTGGGAGGGTTACAAACAATCAGCCCCAGCATTTT. Variable domain in full (rest from reference TRBV28 and TRBJ1-5): DVKVTQSSRYLVKRTGEKVFLECVQDMDHENMFWYRQDPGLGLRLIYFSYDVKMKEKGDIPEGYSVSREKKERFSLILESASTNQTSMYLCASSGRVTNNQPQHFGDGTRLSIL.

Only a few counts were recorded for this clone. V and J are TRBV7-8 and TRBJ2-5; perhaps TRBD2 as D (7 bases). In germline, CDR1 is SGHVS, CDR2 FQNEAQ. V lost 3 bases and J lost 4, with 18 bases in between. The CDR3 sequence is 16 residues long. The DNA for the CDR3 is TGTGCCAGCAGCTTTGATCCGGGGGGCCCCGCAGAGACCCAGTACTTC. This gives the protein CASSFDPGGPAETQYF.

The rearrangement joins TRBV7-3 to TRBJ1-6; a weak D match, TRBD1 (5 bases). The V gene lost 3 bases and the J gene lost 1 base, with 19 bases spanning the gap. Germline V gives CDR1 SGHTA, CDR2 FQGTGA. This CDR3 is 19 amino acids long. The DNA for the CDR3 is TGTGCCAGCAGCTTTAAAGGTCGGGGGGGGAATTCCTATAATTCACCCCTCCACTTT. Protein sequence: CASSFKGRGGNSYNSPLHF.

The V gene is TRBV5-6, the J gene TRBJ2-3; a weak D match, TRBD2 (7 bases). Trimming took 4 bases from V and 4 from J, leaving 22 bases between them. Germline assignment: CDR1 SGHDT and CDR2 YYEEEE. This CDR3 has 17 amino acids. The CDR3 spells CASSLSKGGAFADTQYF. CDR3 sequence (DNA): TGTGCCAGCAGCCTATCCAAAGGGGGGGCTTTCGCAGATACGCAGTATTTT.

This clone was found a few times. The chain carries TRBV6-6 and TRBJ2-1, with 7 positions matching TRBD2. The V gene end was trimmed by 2 bases and the J gene end by 4 bases; junction bases not matched to a gene: 8. The CDR3 covers 16 residues. CDR1 and CDR2 from the germline V gene are MNHNY and SVGAGI (reference sequence). The CDR3 coding sequence is TGTGCCAGCAGTTACCCCTCCAGCGGGGATTACAATGAGCAGTTCTTC. This gives the protein CASSYPSSGDYNEQFF.

The J gene is TRBJ1-2, the V gene TRBV10-3; D might be TRBD1 (5 bases). V lost 6 bases and J 13 bases, leaving 18 bases between the germline ends. Germline V gene lookup returns CDR1 ENHRY and CDR2 SYGVKD. The CDR3 spans 12 residues. The DNA for the CDR3 is TGTGCCATCAGGGGGGGGAACGCGTCGGGCACCTTC. Residues: CAIRGGNASGTF.

This rearrangement joins TRBV7-9 to TRBJ1-5; 7 nucleotides line up with TRBD1. Germline V gene data show CDR1 as SEHNR and CDR2 as FQNEAQ (reference sequence). The CDR3 spans 14 residues. The V gene end was trimmed by 5 bases and the J gene end by 3 bases; junction bases not matched to a gene: 4. The CDR3 sequence is CASSRQGHNQPQHF. CDR3 bases: TGTGCCAGCAGCCGACAGGGACACAATCAGCCCCAGCATTTT.

The genes are TRBV5-5 and TRBJ1-6; D is unresolved. The germline V gene encodes CDR1 SGHKS and CDR2 YYEKEE (reference sequence). V lost 0 bases and J 8 bases, leaving 12 bases between the germline ends. The CDR3 length is 15 residues. CDR3 amino acids: CASSLAETRDSPLHF. The CDR3 DNA is TGTGCCAGCAGCTTGGCCGAGACTCGCGATTCACCCCTCCACTTT. The whole variable domain, remainder taken from reference TRBV5-5 and TRBJ1-6, is DAGVTQSPTHLIKTRGQQVTLRCSPISGHKSVSWYQQVLGQGPQFIFQYYEKEERGRGNFPDRFSARQFPNYSSELNVNALLLGDSALYLCASSLAETRDSPLHFGNGTRLTVT.